This T cell receptor (beta chain) was found in a study of human T cells and chemical hapten exposure. Whole-study context: Patients were mainly female, each with alopecia areata, totalis or universalis. TCR yields per sample varied, mainly owing to small pooled library volume differences.

As for time point: patch test 2, 6 weeks after DPC sensitization. Treatment specified: therapeutic diphenylcyclopropenone sensitization with weekly scalp DPC. Notes on the study in general: Every donor had alopecia, and their immune response may therefore differ from healthy people's. Positive correlation was observed between PT1 expanded TCR counts and patch test score.

The CDR3 totals 17 residues. CDR1 SNHLY and CDR2 FYNNEI come from the germline V gene. The ends lost 8 bases at V and 0 bases at J; junction bases unmatched: 7. There are a few counts of this clonotype. The antigen remains unidentified. TCRdb analysed the RACE reads with MiXCR anew, one entry per CDR3 protein. The data show 110,000 to 150,000 distinct CDR3 sequences, about 11% seen once. The chain couples TRBV2 to TRBJ2-1; 13 nucleotides agree with TRBD2. The input for sequencing was whole blood, taken in connection with sensitization to the hapten diphenylcyclopropenone (DPC). The receptor was isolated from a woman aged 50 to 65 with alopecia areata. Some clones in this sample may be carry-over from other donors' samples. The CDR3 loop reads CASGRTSGSPSYNEQFF. CDR3 coding DNA: TGTGCCAGCGGCCGGACTAGCGGGAGTCCCTCCTACAATGAGCAGTTCTTC.